A selection of T cell receptor beta chains follows, all from one sample in a study of graft-versus-host responses after intestinal transplantation. Profiling relied on immunoSEQ multiplex PCR, and the TCRdb table lists in-frame clones only, not all of them. The sample carries around 71,000 clones, 85% to 95% recorded once. These TCRs are of unknown antigen specificity. Sequenced material: unstimulated CD8+ T cells sorted from spleen or lymph node cells, taken before intestinal transplant. These receptors all stem from a human donor who received an intestinal transplant. Each CDR3 is given with its conserved first and last residue. The order of the fields is clone size, V gene, J gene, D gene, CDR3 DNA, CDR3 protein. A D gene is named only where the DNA matches it firmly. Expanded clones are given a class, and other clones once, few, many or no size at all.

size: .
V: TRBV20-1
J: TRBJ1-2
D: TRBD1
DNA: TGCAGTGCTAAGATCGACAGGGACTACACCTTC
CDR3: CSAKIDRDYTF

size: .
V: TRBV4-2
J: TRBJ2-1
D: TRBD2
DNA: TGTGCCAGCACCTACGGACTAGCGGGAGGGCTGGGCAATGAGCAGTTCTTC
CDR3: CASTYGLAGGLGNEQFF

size: .
V: TRBV6-5
J: TRBJ2-7
D: .
DNA: TGTGCCAGCAGTGACAAAACCTACGAGCAGTACTTC
CDR3: CASSDKTYEQYF

size: .
V: TRBV6-5
J: TRBJ1-2
D: .
DNA: TGTGCCAGCAGACAACAAGCCAACTATGGCTACACCTTC
CDR3: CASRQQANYGYTF

size: once
V: TRBV27
J: TRBJ2-7
D: TRBD1
DNA: TGTGCCAGCAGTTTATGGGGGACAGGGGGCTCCTACGAGCAGTACTTC
CDR3: CASSLWGTGGSYEQYF

size: .
V: TRBV27
J: TRBJ2-3
D: .
DNA: TGTGCCAGCAGTTTAAGGGGAGATACGCAGTATTTT
CDR3: CASSLRGDTQYF

size: .
V: TRBV4-1
J: TRBJ2-2
D: .
DNA: TGCGCCAGCAGCCAAGTGGAACTCCACAGCACCGGGGAGCTGTTTTTT
CDR3: CASSQVELHSTGELFF

size: .
V: TRBV5-6
J: TRBJ2-5
D: .
DNA: TGTGCCAGCAGCTTAAAGATCGTTGAGACCCAGTACTTC
CDR3: CASSLKIVETQYF

size: .
V: TRBV5-4
J: TRBJ2-7
D: TRBD2
DNA: TGTGCCAGCAGCCACCCGACTAGCGGGAGTTCCGAGCAGTACTTC
CDR3: CASSHPTSGSSEQYF

size: .
V: TRBV5-1
J: TRBJ2-1
D: TRBD1
DNA: TGCGCCAGCAGCGCAGACAGGGTCATATCGTATGGTGAGCAGTTCTTC
CDR3: CASSADRVISYGEQFF

size: once
V: TRBV16
J: TRBJ2-5
D: .
DNA: TGTGCCAGCAGCCAAATGCCACAGGGATATCAAGAGACCCAGTACTTC
CDR3: CASSQMPQGYQETQYF

size: .
V: TRBV9
J: TRBJ2-3
D: .
DNA: TGTGCCAGCAGCGTAGCCAGCGGAGGGGGCACAGATACGCAGTATTTT
CDR3: CASSVASGGGTDTQYF

size: .
V: TRBV6-5
J: TRBJ1-1
D: TRBD1
DNA: TGTGCCAGCACAGGGGGTGAGGGTGGTGAAGCTTTCTTT
CDR3: CASTGGEGGEAFF

size: .
V: TRBV4-1
J: TRBJ2-2
D: TRBD1
DNA: TGCGCCAGCAGCCAAGATTCAGGGGGCGCGGGTACCGGGGAGCTGTTTTTT
CDR3: CASSQDSGGAGTGELFF

size: .
V: TRBV6-5
J: TRBJ2-3
D: .
DNA: TGTGCCAGCAGTTTTGACACCCGCACAGATACGCAGTATTTT
CDR3: CASSFDTRTDTQYF

size: .
V: TRBV29-1
J: TRBJ1-2
D: .
DNA: TGCAGCGTTCGTAGACAGGACGACTATGGCTACACCTTC
CDR3: CSVRRQDDYGYTF

size: .
V: TRBV4-1
J: TRBJ2-1
D: .
DNA: TGCGCCAGCAGCCATCCCGGGGCGCATGAGCAGTTCTTC
CDR3: CASSHPGAHEQFF

size: .
V: TRBV21-1
J: TRBJ2-1
D: .
DNA: TGTGCCAGCAGCCATACAGAGTACAATGAGCAGTTCTTC
CDR3: CASSHTEYNEQFF

size: .
V: TRBV7-8
J: TRBJ1-4
D: .
DNA: TGTGCCAGCAGCCCTGAGAGAGCAACTAATGAAAAACTGTTTTTT
CDR3: CASSPERATNEKLFF

size: .
V: TRBV6-1
J: TRBJ1-2
D: .
DNA: TGTGCCAGCAGTGCGGGGGATGGCTACACCTTC
CDR3: CASSAGDGYTF

size: .
V: TRBV9
J: TRBJ2-3
D: TRBD2
DNA: TGTGCCAGCAGTGAGTGGGCTAGCGGAGATACGCAGTATTTT
CDR3: CASSEWASGDTQYF

size: .
V: TRBV14
J: TRBJ2-5
D: .
DNA: TGTGCCAGCAGCCAAGACCCAGGGAGAGAGACCCAGTACTTC
CDR3: CASSQDPGRETQYF

size: .
V: TRBV19
J: TRBJ1-1
D: .
DNA: TGTGCCAGTAGTATAGGGGGTTTGAACACTGAAGCTTTCTTT
CDR3: CASSIGGLNTEAFF

size: .
V: TRBV9
J: TRBJ1-1
D: .
DNA: TGTGCCAGCAGCGTAGGGAGGGATAACACTGAAGCTTTCTTT
CDR3: CASSVGRDNTEAFF

size: once
V: TRBV27
J: TRBJ2-2
D: .
DNA: TGTGCCAGCAGTTTCCAGGGTACGAACACCGGGGAGCTGTTTTTT
CDR3: CASSFQGTNTGELFF

size: .
V: TRBV6-1
J: TRBJ2-1
D: .
DNA: TGTGCCAGCAGTGAAGAGCCGATGGCGGGGAATGAGCAGTTCTTC
CDR3: CASSEEPMAGNEQFF

size: .
V: TRBV11-2
J: TRBJ2-7
D: .
DNA: TGTGCCAGCAGCTTAGGTAACAGTGCTCCCTACGAGCAGTACTTC
CDR3: CASSLGNSAPYEQYF